This T cell receptor (beta chain) was identified in a study of identical twins (dated by TCRdb to about 2016). For the wider study: To test whether fetal clonotypes persist, this study deep-sequenced TCR alpha and beta repertoires from monozygotic twins, from unrelated adults of various ages, and from cord blood. To rule out contamination, the twin experiments were replicated at different times with different library preparation protocols. What the study reported, not specific to this receptor: Abundant cord blood beta clonotypes carried fewer insertions; young adult naive repertoires showed a weaker similar trend, while memory repertoires showed none. Compared with coincidental sharing between unrelated individuals, an excess of low generation-probability sequences was observed among out-of-frame TCR alpha sequences shared between twins. A weaker excess of twin sharing was found in beta out-of-frame sequences because the signal-to-noise ratio was lowered by fewer shared sequences. Because the same donors could not be followed over many years, the conclusions depended on cross-sectional statistical analysis. Out-of-frame TCR alpha sharing in monozygotic twins was systematically underestimated by recombination models, whereas sharing between unrelated individuals was in agreement with the recombination models. Zero-insertion analyses could be partly confounded by invariant T cells such as MAIT and iNKT, though diverse VJ usage argued against such confounding for most clonotypes.

Libraries were made using 5' RACE. The reads were generated on an Illumina HiSeq 2000. A universal primer binding site was added through template switching, and the final cDNA carried a unique molecular identifier so that TCR cDNA molecules could be counted accurately. First-strand cDNA for TCR alpha and beta chains was synthesized from specific primers in the conserved constant-segment region. To control for contamination, each cDNA library was double barcoded with a SMART-Mk sample barcode plus Illumina barcodes. TruSeq adapter sequences and Illumina sample barcodes were added in two successive PCR steps. The TCR alpha and beta cDNA libraries were sequenced on the Illumina HiSeq platform using custom primers. The authors processed their data as follows. Raw reads were processed with MiGEC to extract unique molecular identifiers, and MiXCR was used to determine CDR3 positions. Recombination models were inferred per individual with the repgenHMM and IGoR tools using an EM algorithm. Shared clonotype analysis was performed with the tcR package in R, normalizing sharing by the product of cloneset sizes. To study raw recombination without the effects of thymic and clonal selection, out-of-frame nonproductive sequences were analyzed. Clones were called with MiXCR by TCRdb after fastp trimmed the public reads at Q25, and only in-frame beta chains were retained. Under each unique CDR3 protein, matching rows form one entry showing the most common genes and DNA. It is TCRdb's table, rather than the study itself, that gives the V and J calls and clone size. The sample has about 530,000 distinct CDR3 sequences on record, around 15% of them singletons. The ten largest make up 0.44% of the sample.

All donors were healthy Caucasians. The twin cohort comprised three pairs of female monozygotic twins, all aged about 18 to 30 years. Positive isolation kits from Invitrogen were used to isolate CD4+ and CD8+ T cell populations. The germline V gene supplies CDR1 MGHRA and CDR2 YSYEKL. For this chain, trimming is 2 bases at the V end and 3 bases at the J end, and the number of junction bases without a gene match is 4. The CDR3 numbers 16 residues from cysteine through phenylalanine. Just the 48-base CDR3 DNA is kept, in frame starting at base 1. Concerning this clonotype: What this receptor recognizes is not known. Base-call qualities are not available, and no considerably larger clone is one nucleotide away.

The same data also went into a second study, on yellow fever vaccine responses in identical twins. As the second study states: According to the authors, the vaccine-induced T cell response in identical twins seemed to be partly convergent and partly specific to each individual. The study precisely tracked vaccine-responding T cell clones in identical twins.

Input material: CD4+ T cells sorted from blood. This TCR derives from a woman younger than 35 in good health. Recombination joined TRBV4-1 with TRBJ2-1; 10 central nucleotides agree with TRBD2. The DNA reads as follows: TGCGCCAGCAGCCAAATAGCGGGGGGCCTCTACAATGAGCAGTTCTTC. This encodes CASSQIAGGLYNEQFF.